This TCR beta chain was sequenced for a study of blood T cell repertoires in COVID-19 (dated by TCRdb to the early 2020s). Describing the broader study: The collaborator samples originated in the United States, Italy and Spain and spanned the acute and convalescent phases of COVID-19. The repertoires were made available in a free public database intended to serve as a resource for research on the immune response to SARS-CoV-2. The material from the prospective study consisted of cDNA or gDNA derived from T cells, B-cell-depleted T cells, or PBMCs. A de-identified subject ID, COVID-19 status, age in years and sex were almost always included in the sample metadata. Subjects who had been exposed to COVID-19, were actively infected with it, or had recovered from it provided the deeply sampled blood TCRbeta repertoires that made up the dataset. The samples were drawn from the first 160 participants of the ongoing ImmuneRACE study and from some 1,300 subjects provided by 6 global collaborators. Where HLA class I and class II types were available, the types were taken from metadata supplied by the sample provider, not from assay-based typing.

TCRbeta CDR3 regions were amplified from genomic DNA using the immunoSEQ Assay, a bias-controlled multiplex PCR. In the original analysis: Nucleated cell counts per sample were estimated from amplification of reference gene primers within the assay. To quantify the absolute abundance of each unique TCRbeta CDR3 rearrangement, sequence reads were collapsed and filtered. Productive Simpson clonality was computed per sample as the square root of Simpson's diversity index over productive rearrangements. The table comes from immuneACCESS by way of TCRdb, which keeps in-frame sequences with V and J called. Part of the clones is missing from these tables; in studies checked, under half for an unresolved V gene and the rest for unknown reasons. V, J and clone size reflect that table, while D and trimming were determined from the DNA. The sample records 50,000 to 70,000 clones, approximately 84% of which are singletons. The ten largest make up approximately 15% of the sample.

Whole blood was collected in K2EDTA tubes by collaborating institutions according to the institutions' own protocols. For TCRbeta analysis, collaborators shipped samples as frozen whole blood, isolated PBMCs, or DNA extracted from either of those sample types. As regards this clone: Its antigen has not been determined. Base qualities are missing; no much larger clone stands one base away.

As encoded in the germline V gene, CDR1 is MNHEY while CDR2 is SVGAGI. V is pared back by 7 bases and J by 0 bases, with 13 bases lying between the germline termini. The CDR3 sequence holds 15 residues, the cysteine and phenylalanine included. Just the 45-base CDR3 DNA is kept, in frame starting at base 1. Results the study describes overall, beyond this receptor: The quantity of clinical and demographic metadata differed by source and by participant and was supplied without curation.

In this chain, TRBV6-5 is recombined with TRBJ1-3; the D gene is perhaps TRBD1, on 6 matching bases. The clonotype comes from a man aged 70 or older with active COVID-19. Sequenced sample: peripheral blood. The CDR3 protein sequence reads: CASTQNRDSGNTIYF. The nucleotide sequence reads TGTGCCAGCACGCAAAACAGGGACTCTGGAAACACCATATATTTT.